Following are 2 T cell receptor beta chains from one sample sequenced in a study of esophageal squamous cell carcinoma under preoperative chemotherapy. The time point denotes: after preoperative PTX-NDP chemotherapy. Using its own MiXCR run on the PCR reads, TCRdb lists one record per CDR3 protein. The top ten clones hold 12% to 15% of a sample with roughly 9,300 distinct CDR3 sequences, about 52% of them seen once. The sample was taken from a patient given preoperative chemotherapy. All receptors derive from a human donor with esophageal squamous cell carcinoma. The donor label of this sample is uncertain.

The chain has TRBV6-1 and TRBJ2-1; 10 bases agree with TRBD2. Germline CDR1 is MNHNS and CDR2 is SASEGT. This CDR3 comprises 12 residues. Trimming took 8 bases from V and 10 from J; bases not matched to a gene: 5. CDR3 loop: CASEREGYEQFF. CDR3 in DNA: TGTGCCAGCGAGCGGGAGGGGTACGAGCAGTTCTTC.

As concerns this clonotype: Sequence at one end of the junction differs from germline and may be a read error. The V call is TRBV6-1, the J call TRBJ2-5; weak D call: TRBD2 (7 bases). This CDR3 has 16 amino acids. The germline V gene has CDR1 MNHNS and CDR2 SASEGT. The CDR3: CASGGGGGEDQETQYF. Here the CDR3 DNA reads TGTGCCAGCGGGGGTGGAGGGGGGGAGGATCAAGAGACGCAGTACTTC.